This TCR beta chain was recorded in a study of blood T cells in healthy people across ages. This clonotype was counted ten times or more. The target antigen is unknown. Findings and caveats of the study: TCR beta diversity tracked closely with naive T cell percentage.

Primed by a sample-barcoded 5' primer and a J-beta primer mix, a second PCR proceeded for 7 to 11 cycles. With 12 random nucleotides, a template-switch adaptor tagged each individual cDNA molecule. MiXCR, run by TCRdb on the 5' RACE reads, gives a single entry per CDR3 protein. The repertoire consists of more than 450,000 distinct CDR3 sequences, with roughly a quarter occurring once and the leading ten covering over 3.5%. Another study also made use of these data, one on T cells of mothers and their children. That source adds: Related pairs of mothers and children showed slightly higher, non-significant overlap versus unrelated pairs.

Material: blood. This receptor was obtained from a boy under 10 years old in good health.

CDR3 sequence: CASSETGRAKNIQYF. The CDR3 nucleotides are TGTGCCAGCAGTGAAACAGGGAGAGCCAAAAACATTCAGTACTTC. This sequence joins TRBV12-3 or TRBV12-4 and TRBJ2-4, with D tentatively TRBD1 (6 bases). Trimming left V 5 bases short and J 0 bases short, with 11 bases between. This CDR3 has 15 residues.